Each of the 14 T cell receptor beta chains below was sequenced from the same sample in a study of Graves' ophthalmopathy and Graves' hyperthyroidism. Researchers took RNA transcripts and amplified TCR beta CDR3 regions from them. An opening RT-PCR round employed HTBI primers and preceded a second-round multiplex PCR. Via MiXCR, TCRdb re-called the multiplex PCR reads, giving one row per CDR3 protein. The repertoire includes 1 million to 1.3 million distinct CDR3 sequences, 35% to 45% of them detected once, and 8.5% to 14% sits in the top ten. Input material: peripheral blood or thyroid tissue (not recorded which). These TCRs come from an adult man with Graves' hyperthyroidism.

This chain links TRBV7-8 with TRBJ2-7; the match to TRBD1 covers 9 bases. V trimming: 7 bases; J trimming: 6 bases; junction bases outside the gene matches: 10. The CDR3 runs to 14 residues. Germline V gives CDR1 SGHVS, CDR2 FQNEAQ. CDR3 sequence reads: CASIDWDRAFEQYF. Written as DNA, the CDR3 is TGTGCCAGCATAGACTGGGACAGGGCCTTCGAGCAGTACTTC.

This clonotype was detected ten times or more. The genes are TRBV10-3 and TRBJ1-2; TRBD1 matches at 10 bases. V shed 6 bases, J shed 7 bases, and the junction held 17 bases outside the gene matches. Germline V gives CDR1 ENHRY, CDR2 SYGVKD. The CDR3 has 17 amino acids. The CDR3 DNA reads TGTGCCATCAGCCAAGGGACAGGGGTAGGGCTATCGACTGGCTACACCTTC. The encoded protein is CAISQGTGVGLSTGYTF.

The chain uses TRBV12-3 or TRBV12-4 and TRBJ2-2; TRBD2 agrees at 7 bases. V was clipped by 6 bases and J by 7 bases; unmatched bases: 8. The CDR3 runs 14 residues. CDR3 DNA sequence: TGTGCCAGCAGGGCGACGGGGGGAGACGGGGAGCTGTTTTTT. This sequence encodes CASRATGGDGELFF.

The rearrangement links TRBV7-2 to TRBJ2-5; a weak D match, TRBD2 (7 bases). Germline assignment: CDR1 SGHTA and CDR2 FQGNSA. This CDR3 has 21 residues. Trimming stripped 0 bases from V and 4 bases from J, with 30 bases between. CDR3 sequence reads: CASSLAASRDKGTTPRETQYF. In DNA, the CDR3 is TGTGCCAGCAGCTTAGCGGCTAGCCGGGACAAAGGGACTACCCCAAGAGAGACCCAGTACTTC.

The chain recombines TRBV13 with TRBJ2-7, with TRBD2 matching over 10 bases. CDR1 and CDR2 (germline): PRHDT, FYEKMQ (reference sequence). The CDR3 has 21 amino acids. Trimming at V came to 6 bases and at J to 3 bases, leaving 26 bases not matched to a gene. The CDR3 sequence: CASSFFGVVGTSVPSGYEQYF. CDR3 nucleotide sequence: TGTGCCAGCAGTTTTTTCGGGGTGGTGGGGACTAGCGTACCCTCGGGCTACGAGCAGTACTTC.

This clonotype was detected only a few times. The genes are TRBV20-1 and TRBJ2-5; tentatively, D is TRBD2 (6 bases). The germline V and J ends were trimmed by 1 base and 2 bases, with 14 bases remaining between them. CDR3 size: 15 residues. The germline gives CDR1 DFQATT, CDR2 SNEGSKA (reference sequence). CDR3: CSARGAGLTQETQYF. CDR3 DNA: TGCAGTGCTAGAGGCGCCGGACTAACACAAGAGACCCAGTACTTC.

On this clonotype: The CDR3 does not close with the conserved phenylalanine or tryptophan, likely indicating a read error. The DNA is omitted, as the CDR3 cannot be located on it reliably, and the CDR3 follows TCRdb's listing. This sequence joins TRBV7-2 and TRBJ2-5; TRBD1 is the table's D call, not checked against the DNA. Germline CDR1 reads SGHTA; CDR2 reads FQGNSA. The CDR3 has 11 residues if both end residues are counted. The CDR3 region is CASSHPGHLNT.

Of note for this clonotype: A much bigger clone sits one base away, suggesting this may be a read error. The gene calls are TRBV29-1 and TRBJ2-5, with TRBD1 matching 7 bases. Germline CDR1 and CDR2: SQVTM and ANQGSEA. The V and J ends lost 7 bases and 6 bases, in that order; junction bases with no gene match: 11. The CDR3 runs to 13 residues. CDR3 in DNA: TGCAGCGCCGGGACAGAGGGCTGGAAGACCCAGTACTTC. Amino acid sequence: CSAGTEGWKTQYF.

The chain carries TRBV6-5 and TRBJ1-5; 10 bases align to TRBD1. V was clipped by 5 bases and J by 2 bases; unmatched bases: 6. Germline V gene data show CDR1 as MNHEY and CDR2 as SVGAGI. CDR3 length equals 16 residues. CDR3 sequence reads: CASSLDRGYGNQPQHF. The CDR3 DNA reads TGTGCCAGCAGTCTGGACAGGGGGTACGGCAATCAGCCCCAGCATTTT.

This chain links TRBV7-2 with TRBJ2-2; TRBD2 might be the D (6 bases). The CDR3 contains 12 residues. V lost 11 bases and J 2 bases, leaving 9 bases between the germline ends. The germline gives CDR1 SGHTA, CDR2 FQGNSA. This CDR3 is CAGGVNTGELFF. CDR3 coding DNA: TGTGCCGGCGGGGTAAACACCGGGGAGCTGTTTTTT.

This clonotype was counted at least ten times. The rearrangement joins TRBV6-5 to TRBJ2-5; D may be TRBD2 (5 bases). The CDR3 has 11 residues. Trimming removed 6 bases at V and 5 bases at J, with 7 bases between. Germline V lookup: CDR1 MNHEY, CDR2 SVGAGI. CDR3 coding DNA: TGTGCCAGCAGGAGGACTGAGACCCAGTACTTC. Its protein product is CASRRTETQYF.

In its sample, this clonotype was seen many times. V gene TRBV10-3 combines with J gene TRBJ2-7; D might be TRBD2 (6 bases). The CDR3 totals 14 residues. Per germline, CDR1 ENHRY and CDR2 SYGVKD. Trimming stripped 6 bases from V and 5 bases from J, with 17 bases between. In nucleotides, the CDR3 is TGTGCCATCAGACCGGGAGCCAAGGCACACGAGCAGTACTTC. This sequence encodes CAIRPGAKAHEQYF.

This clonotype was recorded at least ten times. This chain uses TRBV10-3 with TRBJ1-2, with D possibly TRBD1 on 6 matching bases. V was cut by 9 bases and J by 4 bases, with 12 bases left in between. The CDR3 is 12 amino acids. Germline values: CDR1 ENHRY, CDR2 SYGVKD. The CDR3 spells CAILTGSYGYTF. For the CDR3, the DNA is TGTGCCATTCTAACAGGGAGCTATGGCTACACCTTC.

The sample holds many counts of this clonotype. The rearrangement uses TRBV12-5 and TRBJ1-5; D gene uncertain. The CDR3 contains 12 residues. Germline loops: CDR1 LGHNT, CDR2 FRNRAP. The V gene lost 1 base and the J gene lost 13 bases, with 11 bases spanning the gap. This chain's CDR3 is CASGLDSRDQHF. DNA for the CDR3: TGTGCTAGTGGTTTGGACTCCCGGGATCAGCATTTT.